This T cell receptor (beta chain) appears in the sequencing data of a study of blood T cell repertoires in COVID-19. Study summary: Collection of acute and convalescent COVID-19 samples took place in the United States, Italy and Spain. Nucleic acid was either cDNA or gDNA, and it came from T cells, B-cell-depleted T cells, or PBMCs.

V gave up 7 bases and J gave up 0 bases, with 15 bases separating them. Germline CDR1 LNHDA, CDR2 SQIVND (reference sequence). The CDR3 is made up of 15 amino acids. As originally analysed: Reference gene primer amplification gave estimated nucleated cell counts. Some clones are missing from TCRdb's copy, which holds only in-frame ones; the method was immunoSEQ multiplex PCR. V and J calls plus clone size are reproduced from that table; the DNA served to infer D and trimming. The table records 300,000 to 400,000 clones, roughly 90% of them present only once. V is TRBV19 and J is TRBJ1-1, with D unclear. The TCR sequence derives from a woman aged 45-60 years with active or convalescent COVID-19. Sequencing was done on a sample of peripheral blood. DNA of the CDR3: TGTGCCAGTACCCACACCCCAGTTTTGAACACTGAAGCTTTCTTT. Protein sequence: CASTHTPVLNTEAFF.